The sequence of this TCR beta chain was determined in a study of glioma-infiltrating T cells after dendritic cell vaccination. Overall study context: Patients received autologous tumor lysate-pulsed dendritic cell vaccination between about 2003 and 2013.

The time point here: after dendritic cell vaccination, including at tumor progression/relapse. The primer mix had 60 V beta and 13 J beta primers. Clones were sequenced by immunoSEQ multiplex PCR, and TCRdb holds only the in-frame ones, with some missing. The sample shows approximately 91,000 clones, 75% to 85% of them seen only once. CDR1 and CDR2 from the germline V gene are SNHLY and FYNNEI. V lost 3 bases and J 3 bases, leaving 6 bases between the germline ends. This CDR3 contains 12 residues. The genes are TRBV2 and TRBJ2-7; D is undetermined. This clonotype was obtained from a human donor with glioblastoma. The source material was blood, sampled after dendritic cell vaccination. The CDR3 DNA is TGTGCCAGCAGTGACCGAGGCTACGAGCAGTACTTC. This codes for CASSDRGYEQYF.